This TCR beta chain was observed in a study of blood T cell repertoires in COVID-19. At the level of the study: Whether acute or convalescent, the COVID-19 samples came from the United States, Italy and Spain. Nucleic acid was either cDNA or gDNA, and it came from T cells, B-cell-depleted T cells, or PBMCs.

The ends were cut back, 5 bases at V and 6 bases at J, with 7 bases in the middle. The CDR3 runs to 12 residues. As handled by the study authors: Using reference gene primer amplification, nucleated cell counts were estimated. This table comes from immunoSEQ multiplex PCR, and its TCRdb copy is limited to in-frame clones, with some not included. D and trimming come from the DNA, and the V and J calls and clone size come from that table. The table has around 140,000 clones, 65% to 80% seen once. This TCR came from a woman aged 55-70 years with acute or convalescent COVID-19. The rearrangement uses TRBV12-3 or TRBV12-4 and TRBJ2-2; maybe TRBD1 (6 bases). Sequencing used peripheral blood. The chain's CDR3 is CASSRTAGELFF. The DNA for the CDR3 is TGTGCCAGCAGTCGGACAGCCGGGGAGCTGTTTTTT.